Listed here is a single T cell receptor beta chain. Its matching antigen is unknown. This record belongs to a study of cytomegalovirus exposure and HLA in healthy donors. Overall study findings and caveats: The study recorded fewer than 200 TCR beta chains that were cytomegalovirus-associated.

Primers for the PCR totalled 60 Vbeta and 13 Jbeta. Assay used: immunoSEQ multiplex PCR; TCRdb lists only in-frame clones, some missing. The sample has 89,000 or so clones; 65% to 80% are singletons. The germline V gene has CDR1 SQVTM and CDR2 ANQGSEA. The CDR3 consists of 15 residues. After removal of 3 bases from V and 0 bases from J, the junction contained 7 bases not matched to a gene. The V gene is TRBV29-1, the J gene TRBJ2-7; 8 nucleotides align to TRBD2. The TCR originated in a man in his 60s in good health and CMV-seronegative. Sequencing input: PBMCs. CDR3 DNA sequence: TGCAGCGTTGATAGTCCGGGGGGGGCCTCCTACGAGCAGTACTTC. Residues: CSVDSPGGASYEQYF.